This entry lists 3 T cell receptor beta chains sequenced from one sample in a study of cytomegalovirus exposure and HLA in healthy donors. In the PCR, 60 Vbeta and 13 Jbeta primers were used. Clones were read by immunoSEQ multiplex PCR, and TCRdb kept only the in-frame ones, dropping some. Here the sample spans around 89,000 clones, approximately 80% being singletons. Specimen: PBMCs. The receptors here all came from a man aged 35 to 55 in good health and CMV-seronegative.

This clone was seen only once. The gene calls are TRBV7-6 and TRBJ1-1; D ambiguous. The CDR3 is made up of 15 amino acids. CDR1 and CDR2 (germline): SGHVS, FNYEAQ. V lost 1 base and J lost 1, with 10 bases in between. The CDR3 bases are TGTGCCAGCAGCTTAGTGAAGTCGGGGAACACTGAAGCTTTCTTT. This encodes CASSLVKSGNTEAFF.

This clone was counted only a few times. V usage is TRBV9 and J usage is TRBJ1-2; 9 bases agree with TRBD1. Losses at the gene ends were 3 bases for V and 6 bases for J; bases not matched to a gene: 21. The CDR3 covers 19 residues. Germline CDR1 is SGDLS and CDR2 is YYNGEE. The CDR3 DNA is TGTGCCAGCAGCGCGCTCTCGGGGCCGTGGGGACAGGGAGGGGATGGCTACACCTTC. It yields the protein CASSALSGPWGQGGDGYTF. Variable domain in full (rest from reference TRBV9 and TRBJ1-2): DSGVTQTPKHLITATGQRVTLRCSPRSGDLSVYWYQQSLDQGLQFLIQYYNGEERAKGNILERFSAQQFPDLHSELNLSSLELGDSALYFCASSALSGPWGQGGDGYTFGSGTRLTVV.

This clone was seen only a few times. The V gene is TRBV2, the J gene TRBJ1-4; 8 bases are a match to TRBD1. Germline V CDR1 and CDR2: SNHLY, FYNNEI. The CDR3 spans 12 residues. With 4 bases clipped from V and 10 bases from J, the junction kept 2 bases outside the gene matches. The CDR3 nucleotides are TGTGCCAGCAGTGCTACAGGGGGAAAACTGTTTTTT. It encodes CASSATGGKLFF. The full variable domain, rest sourced from reference TRBV2 and TRBJ1-4, is EPEVTQTPSHQVTQMGQEVILRCVPISNHLYFYWYRQILGQKVEFLVSFYNNEISEKSEIFDDQFSVERPDGSNFTLKIRSTKLEDSAMYFCASSATGGKLFFGSGTQLSVL.